Sequencing of this T cell receptor beta chain was carried out in a study of blood T cell repertoires in COVID-19. There are 14 residues in the CDR3. Germline V gene sequence: CDR1 SNHLY, CDR2 FYNNEI. The V gene lost 6 bases and the J gene lost 5 bases, with 14 bases spanning the gap. As handled by the study authors: Using reference gene primer amplification, nucleated cell counts were estimated. Sequencing was performed with immunoSEQ multiplex PCR; in TCRdb, only in-frame clones are kept and a portion is missing. V and J calls plus clone size are reproduced from that table; the DNA served to infer D and trimming. The sample shows about 80,000 clones, about 80% of them seen only once.

The chain links TRBV2 to TRBJ1-3; possible D gene TRBD1, 5 bases. The TCR sequence derives from a man of 80 years or more with acute or convalescent COVID-19. The sequenced sample was peripheral blood. Here the CDR3 DNA reads TGTGCCAGCAGACCCACTGGGGCGAGAAACACCATATATTTT. Its protein product is CASRPTGARNTIYF.